Listed here are 12 T cell receptor beta chains from one sample, sequenced in a study of post-analysis software for immune sequencing data. Study-wide results and limits: Four or five TRBV segments, TRBV5-6, TRBV5-1 and TRBV20-1 among them, were found more frequent in patients than controls.

These TCRs' antigens remain unknown. Sequencing libraries made from TCR beta cDNA carried unique molecular identifiers. TCRdb re-derived calls from the PCR reads in MiXCR, one entry per CDR3 protein. Altogether hundreds of thousands of distinct CDR3 sequences are present, 39% being singletons, with the ten largest covering approximately 7.7%. Material: blood. All receptors come from a girl aged 2-9 years with multiple sclerosis.

This clonotype was detected only a few times. V gene TRBV7-3 combines with J gene TRBJ2-1; 13 bases fit TRBD2. The CDR3 runs to 17 residues. With V trimmed by 3 bases and J by 4 bases, 6 bases remained unmatched. CDR1 is SGHTA and CDR2 is FQGTGA in the germline V gene. Written as DNA, the CDR3 is TGTGCCAGCAGCTTCGTTGGGACTAGCGGGGTGTACAATGAGCAGTTCTTC. Encoded protein: CASSFVGTSGVYNEQFF.

The rearrangement joins TRBV5-1 to TRBJ1-1; tentative D call: TRBD1 (5 bases). V lost 7 bases and J lost 4, with 17 bases in between. CDR3 length: 14 residues. Germline V gives CDR1 SGHRS, CDR2 YFSETQ. CDR3 region: CASGTGPSGTEAFF. CDR3 coding DNA: TGCGCCAGCGGAACAGGACCTTCGGGCACTGAAGCTTTCTTT.

The chain recombines TRBV5-1 with TRBJ2-3, with D tentatively TRBD1 (5 bases). The CDR3 spans 15 residues. Per the germline V gene, CDR1 is SGHRS and CDR2 is YFSETQ. V lost 2 bases and J lost 2, with 12 bases in between. The CDR3 loop is CASSFNDRITDTQYF. CDR3 in DNA: TGCGCCAGCAGCTTCAACGACAGAATCACAGATACGCAGTATTTT.

The chain links TRBV11-2 to TRBJ2-5; 8 bases fit TRBD2. The germline V gene has CDR1 SGHAT and CDR2 FQNNGV. The CDR3 length is 15 residues. V trimming: 3 bases; J trimming: 3 bases; junction bases outside the gene matches: 6. The CDR3 region has the DNA TGTGCCAGCAGCTTTATCGGGAGGGGGAAAGAGACCCAGTACTTC. Translating gives CASSFIGRGKETQYF.

The V and J genes are TRBV12-5 and TRBJ1-1; D remains unclear. There are 13 residues in the CDR3. Trimming cost V 7 bases and J 4 bases, with 13 bases left between them. The germline V gene encodes CDR1 LGHNT and CDR2 FRNRAP. The CDR3 protein is CASEITATTEAFF. CDR3 bases: TGTGCTAGTGAGATCACAGCGACCACTGAAGCTTTCTTT.

The chain has TRBV7-2 and TRBJ1-5, with D possibly being TRBD1 (5 bases). V was pared by 7 bases and J by 1 base, with 14 bases between. This CDR3 has 15 residues. Germline V gene sequence: CDR1 SGHTA, CDR2 FQGNSA. In DNA form, the CDR3 reads TGTGCCAGCAACCCTGAGGGACGAAGCAATCAGCCCCAGCATTTT. It is translated as CASNPEGRSNQPQHF.

The chain's CDR3 is CASSDPFGTASSPAYEQYF. CDR3 DNA sequence: TGTGCCAGCAGTGACCCTTTCGGGACAGCATCAAGCCCAGCCTACGAGCAGTACTTC. The chain couples TRBV6-1 to TRBJ2-7; 7 bases fit TRBD1. Germline-derived CDR1 and CDR2 are MNHNS and SASEGT. Germline trimming cut 3 bases from V and 2 bases from J; bases unmatched to any gene: 19. This CDR3 has 19 residues.

This rearrangement joins TRBV18 to TRBJ1-1; a weak D match, TRBD1 (6 bases). Trimming took 4 bases from V and 7 from J, leaving 7 bases between them. The CDR3 sequence is 11 residues long. The germline CDR1 and CDR2 sequences are KGHSH and LQKENI. The CDR3 reads CASSQQGEAFF. The CDR3 nucleotides read TGTGCCAGCTCACAACAGGGTGAAGCTTTCTTT.

This chain joins TRBV14 and TRBJ1-2; D gene ambiguous. V lost 5 bases and J lost 2, with 15 bases in between. The CDR3 has 15 amino acids. The germline V gene has CDR1 SGHDN and CDR2 FVKESK. CDR3 DNA sequence: TGTGCCAGCAGCGTCGGATGGACGGCGAACTATGGCTACACCTTC. This codes for CASSVGWTANYGYTF.

This clonotype was seen just once. V gene TRBV20-1 combines with J gene TRBJ2-7, with 8 bases identical to TRBD1. V shed 6 bases and J 5 bases; nucleotides not matched to a gene: 6. The CDR3 runs 12 residues. The germline V gene has CDR1 DFQATT and CDR2 SNEGSKA (reference sequence). The CDR3 region is CSASPGGHEQYF. The CDR3 DNA is TGCAGTGCCTCCCCAGGGGGCCACGAGCAGTACTTC.

This clonotype came up a few times. This chain links TRBV25-1 with TRBJ2-7; D is undetermined. The length of the CDR3 is 15 residues. Looked up from germline, CDR1 is MGHDK and CDR2 is SYGVNS. The V end was cut by 1 base, the J end by 6 bases, with 16 bases between. The CDR3 sequence is CASSEFGRFRSEQYF. DNA for the CDR3: TGTGCCAGCAGTGAATTTGGGCGGTTTCGGTCCGAGCAGTACTTC.

This clonotype was detected only a few times. This chain connects TRBV6-6 to TRBJ2-7; 12 positions match TRBD1. The junction had 8 bases not matched to a gene; V was cut back by 4 bases and J by 7 bases. Looked up from germline, CDR1 is MNHNY and CDR2 is SVGAGI (reference sequence). The CDR3 covers 15 residues. The CDR3 sequence: CASSLPGQGAKEQYF. CDR3 DNA: TGTGCCAGCAGTTTACCGGGACAGGGGGCGAAAGAGCAGTACTTC.